The T cell receptor (beta chain) under discussion was sequenced for a study of T cell responses to AZD1222 COVID-19 vaccine. Study observations and caveats: In all cases, repertoires were sampled only after the peak T cell response. Females outnumbered males among donors, who were mostly white British; clonal diversity was possibly underestimated.

Second-dose timings of about 4 or about 12 weeks were pooled. The table came from immunoSEQ multiplex PCR; TCRdb's copy has only in-frame clones and leaves some out. The data show fewer than 150,000 clones, 92% seen once. The CDR3 is made up of 15 amino acids. Per the germline V gene, CDR1 is MNHEY and CDR2 is SVGAGI. V was shortened by 4 bases and J by 8 bases, with 20 bases between the two germline ends. Only a few counts were recorded for this clone. Its specificity is unknown. The genes are TRBV6-5 and TRBJ1-2, with a weak D call TRBD1 (6 bases). The sequence came from an adult who received the AZD1222 COVID-19 vaccine. Source: peripheral blood, taken 28 days after the second AZD1222 dose. CDR3 DNA sequence: TGTGCCAGCAGTTCCCTTTGGGACATAGGACAGGGCTACACCTTC. It is translated as CASSSLWDIGQGYTF.